Sequencing of this T cell receptor beta chain was carried out in a study of T cells in Graves' hyperthyroidism and ophthalmopathy. Looking at the study overall: Peripheral blood samples were taken at initial diagnosis, prior to any treatment. Study results and limitations: Stable hyperthyroidism was separated from ophthalmopathy by a model based on 13 V-J features.

Criteria for exclusion of patients were uncontrolled infection, other autoimmune disease, pregnancy or lactation. Fresh peripheral blood, approximately 10 ml, was the source of the PBMCs. The table lists this clonotype with a few counts. Its antigen remains unknown. Amplified TCR beta CDR3 regions came from RNA transcripts. HTBI primers were employed in a first-round RT-PCR of the TCR CDR3. TCRdb re-analysed the multiplex PCR reads in MiXCR, keeping a single row per CDR3 protein. The data hold approximately 530,000 distinct CDR3 sequences, with about 20% observed a single time. This TCR was recovered from a man between 40 and 49 years old with Graves' ophthalmopathy. The sequenced sample consisted of blood.

This CDR3 reads CATSRQDYNEQFF. CDR3 DNA: TGTGCCACCAGCAGACAGGATTACAATGAGCAGTTCTTC. The chain combines TRBV15 with TRBJ2-1; no reliable D call. V was shortened by 2 bases and J by 4 bases, with 6 bases between the two germline ends. Looked up from germline, CDR1 is LNHNV and CDR2 is YYDKDF (reference sequence). CDR3 size: 13 residues.